The 28 T cell receptor beta chains in this list originate from one sample, sequenced in a study of CXCR3-negative and CXCR3-positive naive CD8 T cells. Broader study findings: CXCR3-positive naive cells carried more hydrophobic TRB CDR3s than CXCR3-negative naive cells did.

No cognate antigen is known for these TCRs. Preparation of TRB cDNA libraries relied on 5' RACE carrying UMI labels. TCRdb re-analyzed the 5' RACE reads; it lists each CDR3 protein once, without DNA. The sample features 150,000 or so distinct CDR3 sequences, with around 0.3% in its top ten. The sample was naive CXCR3+ CD8+ T cells from blood. Indicated subset: CD45RO-CCR7+CD27+CD95- naive CD8+ T cells expressing CXCR3 (TNR3+). The receptor set was obtained from a human donor in good health. Some clones in this sample may be carry-over from other donors' samples.

This sequence joins TRBV29-1 and TRBJ2-1; TCRdb proposes TRBD2, but this gene call is untestable without DNA. The V gene's germline CDR1 is SQVTM and CDR2 ANQGSEA. The CDR3 loop spans 16 amino acids. The CDR3: CSVEEVAGGPLGEQFF.

V is TRBV12-3 or TRBV12-4 and J is TRBJ1-1; TCRdb returns TRBD1, unconfirmable since there is no DNA. CDR3 length: 16 amino acids. The CDR3 spells CASSLTPDWGYTEAFF.

The rearrangement joins TRBV28 to TRBJ2-2; TCRdb's D call of TRBD1 is untestable without DNA. The CDR3 length is 17 residues. CDR1 MDHEN and CDR2 SYDVKM come from the germline V gene. CDR3 amino acids: CASSSPKQGTNTGELFF. The whole variable domain, filled in from reference TRBV28 and TRBJ2-2, reads DVKVTQSSRYLVKRTGEKVFLECVQDMDHENMFWYRQDPGLGLRLIYFSYDVKMKEKGDIPEGYSVSREKKERFSLILESASTNQTSMYLCASSSPKQGTNTGELFFGEGSRLTVL.

The rearrangement uses TRBV20-1 and TRBJ2-1; TCRdb proposes TRBD2, but this gene call is untestable without DNA. Per germline, CDR1 DFQATT and CDR2 SNEGSKA (reference sequence). The CDR3 covers 13 residues. The CDR3 protein is CSARLGGMNEQFF.

The chain couples TRBV5-1 to TRBJ2-5. Germline V CDR1 and CDR2: SGHRS, YFSETQ. This CDR3 region has 13 residues. The CDR3 spells CASTPFGGETQYF.

The chain has TRBV5-5 and TRBJ2-6. From germline, CDR1 is SGHKS and CDR2 YYEKEE (reference sequence). CDR3 length equals 17 residues. The CDR3 region is CASSLVRVGDGANVLTF. Variable domain in full (rest from reference TRBV5-5 and TRBJ2-6): DAGVTQSPTHLIKTRGQQVTLRCSPISGHKSVSWYQQVLGQGPQFIFQYYEKEERGRGNFPDRFSARQFPNYSSELNVNALLLGDSALYLCASSLVRVGDGANVLTFGAGSRLTVL.

V usage is TRBV29-1 and J usage is TRBJ2-5; TCRdb designates TRBD1, a call that cannot be tested without DNA. CDR3 length: 11 amino acids. CDR1 and CDR2 from the germline V gene are SQVTM and ANQGSEA. The CDR3: CSLGTSETQYF.

This sequence joins TRBV7-9 and TRBJ2-5; no DNA is available, so the TRBD1 call from TCRdb remains unchecked. This CDR3 comprises 18 residues. Germline V gene lookup returns CDR1 SEHNR and CDR2 FQNEAQ (reference sequence). The CDR3 loop is CASSLLSAGTGGWETQYF.

CDR3 region: CSAQYPDRDDEQYF. V is TRBV20-1 and J is TRBJ2-7; TCRdb lists TRBD1, though no DNA is available to test this call. In germline, CDR1 is DFQATT, CDR2 SNEGSKA (reference sequence). The CDR3 has 14 amino acids.

The V and J genes are TRBV29-1 and TRBJ2-7; the D call of TRBD1 rests on TCRdb alone, since no DNA is present to check it. Germline V lookup: CDR1 SQVTM, CDR2 ANQGSEA. The length of the CDR3 is 12 residues. CDR3 residues: CSVWAGPYEQYF.

V gene TRBV12-3 or TRBV12-4 combines with J gene TRBJ2-7; the D call from TCRdb, TRBD1, cannot be confirmed without DNA. This CDR3 spans 15 amino acids. CDR3 amino acids: CASSSPGTNSYEQYF.

The rearrangement joins TRBV11-2 to TRBJ2-7; TCRdb outputs TRBD2, but without DNA this stays unchecked. This CDR3 region has 14 residues. The germline V gene has CDR1 SGHAT and CDR2 FQNNGV. The chain's CDR3 is CASSWGSGKYEQYF.

V is TRBV7-9 and J is TRBJ2-1. Germline CDR1 reads SEHNR; CDR2 reads FQNEAQ (reference sequence). The CDR3 extends over 12 amino acids. The CDR3 loop is CASSLELNEQFF.

The chain recombines TRBV20-1 with TRBJ1-6. This CDR3 contains 17 residues. Per the germline V gene, CDR1 is DFQATT and CDR2 is SNEGSKA (reference sequence). The CDR3 loop reads CSAISGSDSSYNSPLHF.

This chain links TRBV7-9 with TRBJ2-3; absent DNA, TCRdb's TRBD2 call cannot be checked. The CDR3 contains 15 residues. Germline CDR1 reads SEHNR; CDR2 reads FQNEAQ (reference sequence). The CDR3 region is CASTAGDPGTDTQYF.

The chain links TRBV20-1 to TRBJ2-1. Germline assignment: CDR1 DFQATT and CDR2 SNEGSKA (reference sequence). This CDR3 spans 16 amino acids. CDR3 residues: CSARDSMGSSLNEQFF.

This chain connects TRBV24-1 to TRBJ2-1; TCRdb designates TRBD2, a call that cannot be tested without DNA. The CDR3 is made up of 13 amino acids. CDR1 and CDR2 from the germline V gene are KGHDR and SFDVKD. This CDR3 is CATGGGVDNEQFF.

The rearrangement joins TRBV7-9 to TRBJ1-1. The CDR3 contains 15 residues. Germline V lookup: CDR1 SEHNR, CDR2 FQNEAQ (reference sequence). CDR3 residues: CASSPNGGLNTEAFF.

The chain uses TRBV14 and TRBJ1-2; absent DNA, TCRdb's TRBD1 call cannot be checked. CDR3 length: 14 amino acids. Germline V gives CDR1 SGHDN, CDR2 FVKESK. CDR3 in amino acids: CASSQGQGVYGYTF.

The rearrangement links TRBV14 to TRBJ2-3; TCRdb selects TRBD1, and the lack of DNA leaves this call unchecked. In germline, CDR1 is SGHDN, CDR2 FVKESK. The length of the CDR3 is 15 residues. CDR3 protein: CASSQGDSSTDTQYF.

The CDR3 sequence: CASSSTNTGELFF. The chain uses TRBV12-3 or TRBV12-4 and TRBJ2-2. The CDR3 has 13 amino acids.

This CDR3 is CASSSGISGNTIYF. The chain couples TRBV7-2 to TRBJ1-3; TCRdb outputs TRBD1, but without DNA this stays unchecked. This CDR3 has 14 amino acids. Germline CDR1 and CDR2: SGHTA and FQGNSA.

The chain employs TRBV29-1 and TRBJ1-1; TCRdb gives TRBD1 as the D gene, but with no DNA this cannot be confirmed. In germline, CDR1 is SQVTM, CDR2 ANQGSEA. The CDR3 is made up of 13 amino acids. This CDR3 is CSVVGGASTEAFF. The full variable domain, completed using reference TRBV29-1 and TRBJ1-1, is SAVISQKPSRDICQRGTSLTIQCQVDSQVTMMFWYRQQPGQSLTLIATANQGSEATYESGFVIDKFPISRPNLTFSTLTVSNMSPEDSSIYLCSVVGGASTEAFFGQGTRLTVV.

The chain uses TRBV20-1 and TRBJ2-3; TCRdb's assignment of TRBD2 cannot be checked, as there is no DNA. The CDR3 contains 15 residues. Germline loops: CDR1 DFQATT, CDR2 SNEGSKA (reference sequence). This chain's CDR3 is CSARGAGAGTDTQYF.

This chain links TRBV6-5 with TRBJ2-7; TCRdb designates TRBD2, a call that cannot be tested without DNA. CDR3 length: 14 amino acids. Germline V lookup: CDR1 MNHEY, CDR2 SVGAGI. This chain's CDR3 is CASSLAEGTYEQYF.

V gene TRBV7-2 combines with J gene TRBJ1-2; TCRdb picks TRBD1, but there is no DNA to check that call. The CDR3 runs to 13 residues. Germline V gene sequence: CDR1 SGHTA, CDR2 FQGNSA. CDR3 region: CASSTDSNYGYTF.

This chain joins TRBV29-1 and TRBJ2-4; the D gene TCRdb calls, TRBD1, cannot be checked with no DNA. This CDR3 is built from 13 residues. CDR1 SQVTM and CDR2 ANQGSEA come from the germline V gene. The CDR3 spells CSVALQGRDIQYF.

The J gene is TRBJ1-2, the V gene TRBV7-9; TCRdb's D gene call, TRBD1, goes unchecked for lack of DNA. The CDR3 extends over 14 amino acids. Germline values: CDR1 SEHNR, CDR2 FQNEAQ (reference sequence). The CDR3 here is CASSSMGGHYGYTF.